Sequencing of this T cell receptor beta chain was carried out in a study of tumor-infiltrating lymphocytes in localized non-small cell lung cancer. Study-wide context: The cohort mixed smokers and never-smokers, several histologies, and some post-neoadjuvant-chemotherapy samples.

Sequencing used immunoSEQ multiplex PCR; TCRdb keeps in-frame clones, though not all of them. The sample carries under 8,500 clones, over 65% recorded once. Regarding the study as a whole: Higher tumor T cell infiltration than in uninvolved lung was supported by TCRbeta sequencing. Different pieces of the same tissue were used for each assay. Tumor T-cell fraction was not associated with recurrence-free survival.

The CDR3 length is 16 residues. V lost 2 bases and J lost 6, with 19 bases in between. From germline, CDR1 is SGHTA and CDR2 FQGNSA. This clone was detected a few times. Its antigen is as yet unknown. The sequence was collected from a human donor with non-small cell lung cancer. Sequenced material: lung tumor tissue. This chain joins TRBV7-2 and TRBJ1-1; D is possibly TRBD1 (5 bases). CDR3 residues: CASSLTQGGVSSEAFF. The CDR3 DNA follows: TGTGCCAGCAGCTTAACGCAGGGCGGGGTGAGCTCTGAAGCTTTCTTT.